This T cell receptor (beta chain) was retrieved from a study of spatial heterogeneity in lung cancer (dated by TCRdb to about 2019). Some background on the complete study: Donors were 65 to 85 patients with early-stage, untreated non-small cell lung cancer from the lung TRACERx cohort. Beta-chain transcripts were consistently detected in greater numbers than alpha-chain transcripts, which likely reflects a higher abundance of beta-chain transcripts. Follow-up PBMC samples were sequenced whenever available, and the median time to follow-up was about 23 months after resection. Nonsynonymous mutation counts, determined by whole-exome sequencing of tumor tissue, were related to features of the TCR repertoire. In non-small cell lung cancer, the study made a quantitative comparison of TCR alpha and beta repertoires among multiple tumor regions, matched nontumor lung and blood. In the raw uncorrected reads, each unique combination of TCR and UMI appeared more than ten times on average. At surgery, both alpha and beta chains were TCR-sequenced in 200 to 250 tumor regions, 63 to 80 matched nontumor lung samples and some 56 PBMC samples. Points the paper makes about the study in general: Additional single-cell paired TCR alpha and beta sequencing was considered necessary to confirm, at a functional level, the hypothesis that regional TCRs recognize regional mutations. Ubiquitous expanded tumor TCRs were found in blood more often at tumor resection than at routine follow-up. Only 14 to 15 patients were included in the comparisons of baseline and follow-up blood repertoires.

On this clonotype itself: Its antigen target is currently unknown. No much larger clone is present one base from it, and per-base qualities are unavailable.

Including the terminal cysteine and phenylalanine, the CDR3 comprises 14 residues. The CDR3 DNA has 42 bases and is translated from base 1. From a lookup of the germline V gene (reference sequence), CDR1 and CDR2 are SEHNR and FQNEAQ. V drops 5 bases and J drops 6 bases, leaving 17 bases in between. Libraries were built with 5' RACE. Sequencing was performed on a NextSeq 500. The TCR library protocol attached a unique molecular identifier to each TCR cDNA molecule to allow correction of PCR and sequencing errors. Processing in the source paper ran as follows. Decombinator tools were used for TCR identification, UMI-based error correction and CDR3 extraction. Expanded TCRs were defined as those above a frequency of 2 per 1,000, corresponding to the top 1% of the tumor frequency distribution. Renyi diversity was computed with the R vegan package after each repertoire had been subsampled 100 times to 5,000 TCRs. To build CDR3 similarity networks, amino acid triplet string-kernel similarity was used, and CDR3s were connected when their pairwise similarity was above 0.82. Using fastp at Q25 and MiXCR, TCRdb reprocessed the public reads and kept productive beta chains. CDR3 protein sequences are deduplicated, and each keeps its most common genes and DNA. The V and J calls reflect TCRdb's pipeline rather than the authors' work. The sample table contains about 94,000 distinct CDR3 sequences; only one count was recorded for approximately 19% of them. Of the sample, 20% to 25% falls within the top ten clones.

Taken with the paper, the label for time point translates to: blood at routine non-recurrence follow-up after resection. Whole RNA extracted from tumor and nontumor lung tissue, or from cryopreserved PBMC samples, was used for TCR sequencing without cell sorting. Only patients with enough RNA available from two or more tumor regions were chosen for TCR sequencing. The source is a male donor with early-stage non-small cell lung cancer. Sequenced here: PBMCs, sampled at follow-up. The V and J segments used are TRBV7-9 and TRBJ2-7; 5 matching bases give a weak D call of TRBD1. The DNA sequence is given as TGTGCCAGCAGCCGCCAGCAGGGATCGGCCGAGCAGTACTTC. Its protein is CASSRQQGSAEQYF.